The sample holds a few counts of the clone carrying this T cell receptor (beta chain). What it binds is unknown. The source of the sample is a study of regulatory T cells in long-lasting Graves disease. Study overall: Antithyroid drug exposure in newly diagnosed Graves' patients had lasted under 3 months. Overall study findings and caveats: Favored usage of TRBV28, TRBJ1-2 and TRBJ2-5 was recorded in persistent disease. New patients shared more than 950 public clonotypes, and persistent patients shared more, with 2,741.

Through Arm-PCR of CDR3 regions and iRepertoire HTBI primers, TCR beta libraries were built. TCRdb reprocessed the multiplex PCR reads with MiXCR, giving one entry per CDR3 protein. The sample records roughly 500,000 distinct CDR3 sequences, approximately 15% being singletons. V gave up 3 bases and J gave up 3 bases, with 15 bases separating them. Germline loops: CDR1 MGHRA, CDR2 YSYEKL. CDR3 length: 15 residues. Time point described: newly diagnosed GD, antithyroid drugs for less than 3 months. From PBMCs, RNA was extracted and then used to make the TCR library. These data also featured in a second study, about T cells in Graves' hyperthyroidism and ophthalmopathy.

The sequences come from peripheral blood mononuclear cells (PBMCs), collected at new diagnosis, from a patient treated with antithyroid drugs. This receptor was identified in a man aged 30 to 45 with Graves disease. The chain combines TRBV4-1 with TRBJ2-7; D remains unclear. The chain's CDR3 is CASSQTQVTDYEQYF. The CDR3 coding sequence is TGCGCCAGCAGCCAGACGCAGGTAACAGACTACGAGCAGTACTTC.